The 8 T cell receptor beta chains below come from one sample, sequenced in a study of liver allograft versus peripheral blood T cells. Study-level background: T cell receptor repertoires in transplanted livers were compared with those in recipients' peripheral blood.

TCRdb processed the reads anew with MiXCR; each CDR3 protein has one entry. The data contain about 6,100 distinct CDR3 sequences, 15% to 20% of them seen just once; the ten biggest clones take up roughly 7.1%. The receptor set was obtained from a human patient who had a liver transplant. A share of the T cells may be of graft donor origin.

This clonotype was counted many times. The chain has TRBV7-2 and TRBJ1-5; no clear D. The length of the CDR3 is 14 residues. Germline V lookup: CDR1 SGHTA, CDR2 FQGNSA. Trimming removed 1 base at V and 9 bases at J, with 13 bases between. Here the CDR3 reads CASSLGPGGWPQHF. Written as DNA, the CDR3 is TGTGCCAGCAGCTTAGGCCCAGGCGGGTGGCCCCAGCATTTT.

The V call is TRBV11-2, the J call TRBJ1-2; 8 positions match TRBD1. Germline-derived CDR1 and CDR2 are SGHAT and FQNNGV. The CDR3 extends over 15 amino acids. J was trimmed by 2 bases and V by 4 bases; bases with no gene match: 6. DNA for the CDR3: TGTGCCAGCAGCTCCGCGGACAGGGAAAACTATGGCTACACCTTC. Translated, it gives CASSSADRENYGYTF.

In DNA form, the CDR3 reads TGTGCCAGCAGCTTGGGTTCTGGGGGGCGCGAGCAGTACTTC. Translation: CASSLGSGGREQYF. The chain has TRBV7-9 and TRBJ2-7; TRBD1 or TRBD2 may be the D gene (6 bases each). This CDR3 is built from 14 residues. Germline-derived CDR1 and CDR2 are SEHNR and FQNEAQ (reference sequence). V lost 3 bases to trimming and J lost 6 bases, with 15 bases between them.

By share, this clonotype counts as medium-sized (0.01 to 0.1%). The CDR3 DNA reads as TGTGCCAGCTCCCGACTAGCGGGCCGCACAGATACGCAGTATTTT. Amino acids: CASSRLAGRTDTQYF. V and J are TRBV18 and TRBJ2-3; 10 positions match TRBD2. CDR1 is KGHSH and CDR2 is LQKENI in the germline V gene. V dropped 6 bases and J dropped 1; count of bases not matched to a gene: 4. The CDR3 is 15 amino acids.

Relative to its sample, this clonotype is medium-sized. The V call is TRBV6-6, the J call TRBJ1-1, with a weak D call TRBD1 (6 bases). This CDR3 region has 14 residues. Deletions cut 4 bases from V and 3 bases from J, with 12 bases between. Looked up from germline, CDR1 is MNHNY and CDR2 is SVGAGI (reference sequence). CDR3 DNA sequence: TGTGCCAGCAGTTCCACAGGGTTGTACACTGAAGCTTTCTTT. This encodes CASSSTGLYTEAFF.

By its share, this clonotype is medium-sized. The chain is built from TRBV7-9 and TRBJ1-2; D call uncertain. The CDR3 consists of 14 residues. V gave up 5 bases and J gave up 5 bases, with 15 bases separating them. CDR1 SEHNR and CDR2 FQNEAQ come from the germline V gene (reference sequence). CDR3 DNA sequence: TGTGCCAGCAGCGCGACACCTCTGGAATATGGCTACACCTTC. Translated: CASSATPLEYGYTF.

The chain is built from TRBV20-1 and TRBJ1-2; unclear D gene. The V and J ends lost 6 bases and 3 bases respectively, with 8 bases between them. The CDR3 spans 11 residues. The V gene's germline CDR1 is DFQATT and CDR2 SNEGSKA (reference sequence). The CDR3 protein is CSAPAYYGYTF. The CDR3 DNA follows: TGCAGTGCCCCAGCCTACTATGGCTACACCTTC.

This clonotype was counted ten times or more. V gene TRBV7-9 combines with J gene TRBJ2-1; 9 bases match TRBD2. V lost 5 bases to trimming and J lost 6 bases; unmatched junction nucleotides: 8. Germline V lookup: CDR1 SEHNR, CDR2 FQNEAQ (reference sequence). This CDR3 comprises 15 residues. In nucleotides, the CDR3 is TGTGCCAGCAGCCAGCAGGGACTAGCTGTCAATGAGCAGTTCTTC. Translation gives CASSQQGLAVNEQFF.